This passage covers 4 T cell receptor beta chains from one sample sequenced in a study of blood T cells in healthy people across ages. Together with a sample-barcoded 5' primer, a J-beta primer mix was included in a second PCR lasting roughly 6 to 12 cycles. TCRdb analysed the 5' RACE reads with MiXCR anew, one entry per CDR3 protein. This table has 1.5 million to 2 million distinct CDR3 sequences, approximately 30% appearing once. Sequences were obtained from blood. The receptors shown here come from a woman between 25 and 40 years old in good health.

In this sample, this clonotype turned up many times. The chain uses TRBV7-6 and TRBJ2-7; D gene ambiguous. The length of the CDR3 is 16 residues. The V gene lost 4 bases and the J gene lost 1 base, with 17 bases spanning the gap. Germline V gene sequence: CDR1 SGHVS, CDR2 FNYEAQ. Here the CDR3 DNA reads TGTGCCAGCAGCTCGGACGTTCCCGAACTATCCTACGAGCAGTACTTC. Translated: CASSSDVPELSYEQYF.

J is TRBJ2-1 and V is TRBV14; D remains unclear. The germline CDR1 and CDR2 sequences are SGHDN and FVKESK. This CDR3 has 11 amino acids. Between the trimmed V and J ends, which lost 0 bases and 9 bases, there was a span of 3 bases. CDR3 DNA sequence: TGTGCCAGCAGCCAAGAGATTGAGCAGTTCTTC. Protein sequence: CASSQEIEQFF.

The chain is built from TRBV18 and TRBJ1-2; TRBD1 matches 8 bases. This CDR3 has 15 amino acids. The germline V gene encodes CDR1 KGHSH and CDR2 LQKENI. V trimming: 3 bases; J trimming: 5 bases; junction bases outside the gene matches: 8. The CDR3 loop is CASSPDDRGNYGYTF. The CDR3 bases are TGTGCCAGCTCACCCGACGACAGGGGAAATTATGGCTACACCTTC.

The V call is TRBV28, the J call TRBJ1-5; 8 bases are shared with TRBD1. CDR1 is MDHEN and CDR2 is SYDVKM in the germline V gene. The V and J ends lost 5 bases and 6 bases, in that order; junction bases with no gene match: 6. CDR3 size: 14 residues. Written as DNA, the CDR3 is TGTGCCAGCAGTAACAGGGGGGACTTTCAGCCCCAGCATTTT. Translation gives CASSNRGDFQPQHF. Complete variable domain (other parts from reference TRBV28 and TRBJ1-5): DVKVTQSSRYLVKRTGEKVFLECVQDMDHENMFWYRQDPGLGLRLIYFSYDVKMKEKGDIPEGYSVSREKKERFSLILESASTNQTSMYLCASSNRGDFQPQHFGDGTRLSIL.